One sample yielded the 30 T cell receptor beta chains listed below, sequenced in a study of blood T cell repertoires in COVID-19. This table comes from immunoSEQ multiplex PCR, and its TCRdb copy is limited to in-frame clones, with some not included. The sample records roughly 30,000 clones, approximately 67% being singletons. The sample taken for sequencing was peripheral blood. The receptors originated from a human donor in a cohort sampled during active COVID-19.

The rearrangement joins TRBV9 to TRBJ2-2; 7 bases align to TRBD1. V lost 0 bases to trimming and J lost 6 bases; unmatched junction nucleotides: 8. The CDR3 totals 16 residues. In germline, CDR1 is SGDLS, CDR2 YYNGEE. DNA of the CDR3: TGTGCCAGCAGCGTAGCTAGACAGGGTGCTTCCGGGGAGCTGTTTTTT. Translation: CASSVARQGASGELFF.

A few counts support this clone. The V and J genes are TRBV7-8 and TRBJ2-7; D perhaps matches TRBD1 (6 bases). Trimming cost V 0 bases and J 6 bases, with 9 bases left between them. The CDR3 length is 13 residues. The germline CDR1 and CDR2 sequences are SGHVS and FQNEAQ. Here the CDR3 reads CASSLARGGEQYF. As DNA, the CDR3 is TGTGCCAGCAGCTTAGCGCGAGGGGGCGAGCAGTACTTC.

The chain couples TRBV18 to TRBJ1-1; 7 positions agree with TRBD1. The CDR3 extends over 13 amino acids. V trimming: 3 bases; J trimming: 10 bases; junction bases outside the gene matches: 8. Germline V gene sequence: CDR1 KGHSH, CDR2 LQKENI. The chain's CDR3 is CASSPRGGPGAFF. The CDR3 DNA sequence: TGTGCCAGCTCACCTCGAGGGGGCCCTGGAGCTTTCTTT.

The rearrangement uses TRBV21-1 and TRBJ2-3; the DNA was not compared with TRBD1, the D call given in the table. TRBV21-1 is termed a pseudogene. The CDR3 length is 16 residues. CDR3 sequence reads: CASSSWDRFLTDTQYF. DNA of the CDR3: TGTGCCAGCAGCAGTTGGGACAGATTTCTCACAGATACGCAGTATTTT.

This clone has only one observation. This chain joins TRBV9 and TRBJ2-5, with D tentatively TRBD2 (6 bases). This CDR3 comprises 15 residues. Germline V gene lookup returns CDR1 SGDLS and CDR2 YYNGEE. V was shortened by 0 bases and J by 5 bases, with 14 bases between the two germline ends. The CDR3, as DNA: TGTGCCAGCAGCGTAGGTGGAGGGGCTGGGGAGACCCAGTACTTC. Its protein is CASSVGGGAGETQYF.

V is TRBV6-5 and J is TRBJ1-2, with D unclear. From germline, CDR1 is MNHEY and CDR2 SVGAGI. This CDR3 contains 14 residues. Trimming pared 9 bases from V and 4 bases from J, leaving 18 bases between. The DNA of the CDR3 is TGTGCCAGTCGGGTTAGGGAGGATGGCTATGGCTACACCTTC. It encodes CASRVREDGYGYTF.

This chain uses TRBV5-1 with TRBJ2-1; TRBD1 matches at 7 bases. With 3 bases clipped from V and 2 bases from J, the junction kept 11 bases outside the gene matches. Per the germline V gene, CDR1 is SGHRS and CDR2 is YFSETQ. This CDR3 contains 17 residues. The CDR3 DNA follows: TGCGCCAGCAGCTCTCTGACCCCGGGACAGACCTACAATGAGCAGTTCTTC. Translation: CASSSLTPGQTYNEQFF.

This clone was picked up one time. The J gene is TRBJ2-5, the V gene TRBV11-2; weak D call: TRBD1 (7 bases). The CDR3 length is 15 residues. V was shortened by 4 bases and J by 4 bases, with 16 bases between the two germline ends. Germline V lookup: CDR1 SGHAT, CDR2 FQNNGV. In DNA, the CDR3 is TGTGCCAGCAGCTCACTGACAGGGACTCGAGAGACCCAGTACTTC. This gives the protein CASSSLTGTRETQYF.

In the case of this clone: One junction end disagrees with the germline gene, perhaps due to a read error. The V call is TRBV12-3 or TRBV12-4, the J call TRBJ1-6; no reliable D call. This CDR3 is 13 amino acids long. The CDR3 is CASSQSLQPRVYF. CDR3 DNA: TGTGCCAGCAGCCAATCTCTACAGCCGCGTGTATACTTT.

The chain has TRBV10-3 and TRBJ1-2, with unresolved D. Germline V gene data show CDR1 as ENHRY and CDR2 as SYGVKD. Trimming shortened V by 0 bases and J by 4 bases, and 6 bases separated the two germline ends. CDR3 length: 13 residues. CDR3 nucleotide sequence: TGTGCCATCAGTGAGTCGAACGGCTATGGCTACACCTTC. It translates to CAISESNGYGYTF.

The rearrangement joins TRBV28 to TRBJ2-7; 8 bases are a match to TRBD2. CDR3 length: 15 residues. After removal of 5 bases from V and 2 bases from J, the junction contained 8 bases not matched to a gene. The germline gives CDR1 MDHEN, CDR2 SYDVKM. Written as DNA, the CDR3 is TGTGCCAGCAGTCCTCCTCCGGGAGGGCCCTACGAGCAGTACTTC. Protein: CASSPPPGGPYEQYF.

The chain couples TRBV6-2 or TRBV6-3 to TRBJ2-5, with 12 bases aligning to TRBD1. The germline gives CDR1 MNHEY, CDR2 SVGEGT. This CDR3 region has 15 residues. After removal of 6 bases from V and 5 bases from J, the junction contained 7 bases not matched to a gene. The CDR3: CASSAGTGGIETQYF. CDR3 bases: TGTGCCAGCAGCGCCGGGACAGGGGGCATCGAGACCCAGTACTTC.

This chain links TRBV2 with TRBJ1-2, with D possibly matching TRBD1 (6 bases). The CDR3 consists of 16 residues. Germline CDR1 and CDR2: SNHLY and FYNNEI. V lost 1 base, J lost 6 bases, and 18 bases lay in between. Here the CDR3 DNA reads TGTGCCAGCAGTGAAGGTACCGGGACACAAAGGGATGGCTACACCTTC. Translation: CASSEGTGTQRDGYTF.

The CDR3, as DNA: TGTGCCAGCAGTGAGTCAGTTGCGGCGACCCAGTACTTC. Translated, it gives CASSESVAATQYF. This chain uses TRBV2 with TRBJ2-5; the D is unclear. Trimming pared 3 bases from V and 7 bases from J, leaving 12 bases between. The CDR3 has 13 residues. Germline V gives CDR1 SNHLY, CDR2 FYNNEI.

The chain carries TRBV7-2 and TRBJ1-4; no firm D call. This CDR3 has 15 residues. Deletions cut 1 base from V and 5 bases from J, with 11 bases between. Germline CDR1 reads SGHTA; CDR2 reads FQGNSA. CDR3 nucleotide sequence: TGTGCCAGCAGCTTAGATCCGGAGCCGAATGAAAAACTGTTTTTT. This codes for CASSLDPEPNEKLFF.

This sequence joins TRBV5-6 and TRBJ2-1, with 8 bases lining up with TRBD2. The trim removed 4 bases at V and 10 bases at J, leaving 13 bases unmatched. Germline values: CDR1 SGHDT, CDR2 YYEEEE. CDR3 length equals 15 residues. Here the CDR3 reads CASSPVAAGGIEQFF. The CDR3 DNA is TGTGCCAGCAGCCCGGTGGCGGCGGGGGGCATAGAGCAGTTCTTC. Full variable domain (remainder filled in from reference TRBV5-6 and TRBJ2-1): DAGVTQSPTHLIKTRGQQVTLRCSPKSGHDTVSWYQQALGQGPQFIFQYYEEEERQRGNFPDRFSGHQFPNYSSELNVNALLLGDSALYLCASSPVAAGGIEQFFGPGTRLTVL.

The gene calls are TRBV9 and TRBJ2-6, with a tentative D call TRBD2 (7 bases). CDR3 length equals 18 residues. V lost 4 bases and J lost 0, with 17 bases in between. Germline values: CDR1 SGDLS, CDR2 YYNGEE. CDR3 DNA: TGTGCCAGCAGCCCAAAAGGGGGGGCCTCCTCTGGGGCCAACGTCCTGACTTTC. This codes for CASSPKGGASSGANVLTF.

This chain links TRBV14 with TRBJ1-2; TRBD1 might be the D (6 bases). Germline assignment: CDR1 SGHDN and CDR2 FVKESK. V lost 4 bases and J lost 0, with 12 bases in between. The CDR3 spans 15 residues. CDR3 protein: CASSPRPGANYGYTF. CDR3 coding DNA: TGTGCCAGCAGCCCCCGTCCAGGGGCTAACTATGGCTACACCTTC.

Here the CDR3 reads CSASDRFPNEKLFF. The CDR3 DNA reads TGCAGTGCTAGTGACAGATTCCCTAATGAAAAACTGTTTTTT. The chain links TRBV20-1 to TRBJ1-4, with a possible D match to TRBD1 (5 bases). The CDR3 spans 14 residues. V was clipped by 3 bases and J by 3 bases, with 11 bases between them. Per germline, CDR1 DFQATT and CDR2 SNEGSKA (reference sequence).

Of note for this clone: Other nucleotide sequences from this sample produce the same CDR3. This chain uses TRBV12-3 or TRBV12-4 with TRBJ2-7; no firm D call. The length of the CDR3 is 13 residues. Trimming took 1 base from V and 1 from J, leaving 5 bases between them. CDR3 sequence: CASSLGQSYEQYF. CDR3 coding DNA: TGTGCCAGCAGTTTAGGGCAGTCCTACGAGCAGTACTTC.

This chain links TRBV6-1 with TRBJ2-2, with D maybe TRBD1 (6 bases). This CDR3 is built from 16 residues. V shed 4 bases and J shed 4 bases, with 16 bases lying between them. Germline lookup yields CDR1 MNHNS and CDR2 SASEGT. CDR3 amino acids: CASSGLGARSTGELFF. The CDR3 DNA sequence: TGTGCCAGCAGTGGATTGGGGGCTCGGAGCACCGGGGAGCTGTTTTTT.

This chain uses TRBV7-6 with TRBJ1-4, with 9 bases that match TRBD1. The CDR3 spans 15 residues. V shed 3 bases, J shed 6 bases, and the junction held 5 bases outside the gene matches. From germline, CDR1 is SGHVS and CDR2 FNYEAQ. CDR3 amino acids: CASSFRTGADEKLFF. The CDR3 DNA reads TGTGCCAGCAGCTTTCGGACAGGGGCGGATGAAAAACTGTTTTTT.

This clone was picked up one time. The V gene is TRBV11-2, the J gene TRBJ2-1; 8 positions agree with TRBD2. V was pared by 3 bases and J by 3 bases, with 7 bases of the junction left unmatched. Germline values: CDR1 SGHAT, CDR2 FQNNGV. The CDR3 length is 16 residues. This CDR3 reads CASSFNSGAVYNEQFF. CDR3 DNA sequence: TGTGCCAGCAGCTTCAATAGCGGGGCGGTCTACAATGAGCAGTTCTTC.

This chain joins TRBV18 and TRBJ2-7, with TRBD2 as a possible D gene (5 bases). The CDR3 spans 14 residues. Germline-derived CDR1 and CDR2 are KGHSH and LQKENI. V dropped 5 bases and J dropped 5 bases, with 16 bases sitting between them. CDR3 sequence reads: CASSEIVGSDEQYF. The CDR3 coding sequence is TGTGCCAGCTCAGAAATAGTAGGTAGCGACGAGCAGTACTTC.

The genes are TRBV29-1 and TRBJ2-7, with a weak D call TRBD2 (5 bases). Trimming pared 4 bases from V and 1 base from J, leaving 8 bases between. From germline, CDR1 is SQVTM and CDR2 ANQGSEA. The CDR3 is 12 residues long. The CDR3 here is CSVAGGSYEQYF. The CDR3 DNA reads as TGCAGCGTTGCCGGCGGGTCCTACGAGCAGTACTTC.

This chain uses TRBV7-2 with TRBJ1-2, with 9 bases aligning to TRBD1. Germline V CDR1 and CDR2: SGHTA, FQGNSA. The CDR3 has 15 amino acids. With 3 bases clipped from V and 6 bases from J, the junction kept 8 bases outside the gene matches. The CDR3 coding sequence is TGTGCCAGCAGCTTCGACGGGACAGGGACCCATGGCTACACCTTC. It translates to CASSFDGTGTHGYTF.

The sample holds a few counts of this clone. The chain links TRBV27 to TRBJ1-2, with 9 bases that match TRBD1. J lost 5 bases, V lost 3 bases, and 4 bases had no gene match. The CDR3 is made up of 14 amino acids. Germline assignment: CDR1 MNHEY and CDR2 SMNVEV (reference sequence). For the CDR3, the DNA is TGTGCCAGCAGTTTCCGGACAGGGGAATATGGCTACACCTTC. This gives the protein CASSFRTGEYGYTF.

The chain has TRBV7-2 and TRBJ2-7, with D tentatively TRBD1 (5 bases). The V end lost 1 base, the J end lost 5 bases, and 15 bases lay between the germline ends. The CDR3 contains 15 residues. The germline V gene encodes CDR1 SGHTA and CDR2 FQGNSA. The CDR3 protein is CASSLGWARVHEQYF. The CDR3 coding sequence is TGTGCCAGCAGCTTAGGTTGGGCCAGGGTCCACGAGCAGTACTTC. Drawing the rest from reference TRBV7-2 and TRBJ2-7, the complete variable domain is GAGVSQSPSNKVTEKGKDVELRCDPISGHTALYWYRQSLGQGLEFLIYFQGNSAPDKSGLPSDRFSAERTGGSVSTLTIQRTQQEDSAVYLCASSLGWARVHEQYFGPGTRLTVT.

In its sample, this clone was seen a few times. The chain has TRBV2 and TRBJ1-1, with no clear D. The CDR3 covers 13 residues. Trimming removed 4 bases from V and 11 bases from J, with 17 bases in between. Germline values: CDR1 SNHLY, CDR2 FYNNEI. The CDR3 bases are TGTGCCAGCAGTGTGGCAGTCGGGTATGGGGCTTTCTTT. Translating gives CASSVAVGYGAFF.

The table lists this clone with a count of one. This chain uses TRBV9 with TRBJ1-3, with D unclear. In germline, CDR1 is SGDLS, CDR2 YYNGEE. This CDR3 comprises 14 residues. The V and J ends lost 4 bases and 0 bases respectively, with 8 bases between them. This CDR3 is CASSQAGSGNTIYF. The CDR3 DNA reads TGTGCCAGCAGCCAAGCCGGCTCTGGAAACACCATATATTTT.